Below, 8 T cell receptor beta chains from the same sample are listed, as sequenced in a study of shared clonotypes between healthy human individuals. CD45RO-negative cells were positively selected for CCR7, leaving out terminally differentiated effector memory CD45RA+ cells. Assay used: immunoSEQ multiplex PCR; TCRdb lists only in-frame clones, some missing. The sample consists of about 2.1 million clones, 93% of them appearing once. Source material: naive CD8+ T cells from PBMCs. These receptors were collected from a man younger than 35 in good health. Some clones in this sample may be carry-over from other donors' samples.

The chain couples TRBV4-2 to TRBJ1-2; 7 nucleotides match TRBD1. There are 17 residues in the CDR3. V was pared by 0 bases and J by 4 bases, with 11 bases of the junction left unmatched. The germline V gene has CDR1 LGHNA and CDR2 YNFKEQ. This CDR3 reads CASSQEIGDRAGYGYTF. In DNA, the CDR3 is TGTGCCAGCAGCCAAGAGATTGGCGACAGGGCGGGCTATGGCTACACCTTC.

The rearrangement uses TRBV4-1 and TRBJ2-7; possible D gene TRBD1, 5 bases. Trimming stripped 4 bases from V and 0 bases from J, with 13 bases between. CDR3 size: 15 residues. Germline V gives CDR1 MGHRA, CDR2 YSYEKL. CDR3 loop: CASSPRLGVSYEQYF. CDR3 sequence (DNA): TGCGCCAGCAGCCCTAGGTTAGGGGTCTCCTACGAGCAGTACTTC.

J is TRBJ2-7 and V is TRBV27, with 10 bases identical to TRBD2. CDR3 length: 16 residues. Germline loops: CDR1 MNHEY, CDR2 SMNVEV (reference sequence). Trimming cost V 6 bases and J 0 bases; bases outside gene matches: 8. The chain's CDR3 is CASSLTGTSASYEQYF. CDR3 nucleotide sequence: TGTGCCAGCAGCCTTACGGGGACTAGCGCCTCCTACGAGCAGTACTTC.

This clone has only one observation. The V gene is TRBV7-9, the J gene TRBJ2-7; D might be TRBD2 (6 bases). CDR1 is SEHNR and CDR2 is FQNEAQ in the germline V gene (reference sequence). This CDR3 contains 15 residues. V lost 2 bases to trimming and J lost 3 bases, with 14 bases between them. The CDR3 DNA is TGTGCCAGCAGCTTATTCGGGAGTCTGATCTACGAGCAGTACTTC. Protein: CASSLFGSLIYEQYF.

The genes are TRBV9 and TRBJ2-3; weak D call: TRBD1 (6 bases). V was cut by 2 bases and J by 6 bases, with 13 bases left in between. Germline assignment: CDR1 SGDLS and CDR2 YYNGEE. This CDR3 comprises 14 residues. The CDR3 protein is CASSVGTRADTQYF. DNA of the CDR3: TGTGCCAGCAGCGTCGGGACAAGAGCTGATACGCAGTATTTT.

The V call is TRBV7-8, the J call TRBJ1-1, with D perhaps TRBD1 (6 bases). Trimming stripped 5 bases from V and 3 bases from J, with 16 bases between. Germline loops: CDR1 SGHVS, CDR2 FQNEAQ. The CDR3 is made up of 15 amino acids. The CDR3 sequence is CASSPPWGGHTEAFF. CDR3 coding DNA: TGTGCCAGCAGCCCACCCTGGGGGGGGCACACTGAAGCTTTCTTT.

Worth noting for this clone: This sample also contains other DNA sequences that code for the same CDR3. The V gene is TRBV9, the J gene TRBJ1-1, with 7 bases fitting TRBD1. The germline CDR1 and CDR2 sequences are SGDLS and YYNGEE. The CDR3 covers 14 residues. With V trimmed by 2 bases and J by 5 bases, 6 bases remained unmatched. Here the CDR3 reads CASSVEGANTEAFF. The CDR3 bases are TGTGCCAGCAGCGTCGAGGGGGCTAATACTGAAGCTTTCTTT.

The chain couples TRBV27 to TRBJ1-2; no clear D. V was clipped by 4 bases and J by 5 bases, with 11 bases between them. Germline CDR1 reads MNHEY; CDR2 reads SMNVEV (reference sequence). CDR3 length: 13 residues. The CDR3 spells CASSSRDRYGYTF. The CDR3 DNA is TGTGCCAGCAGTTCCCGGGATAGGTATGGCTACACCTTC.